The 10 T cell receptor beta chains below all came from one sample that was sequenced in a study of T cell responses to AZD1222 COVID-19 vaccine. TCRdb keeps only in-frame clones here, not all; method: immunoSEQ multiplex PCR. The table lists about 140,000 clones, around 92% of them singletons. This specimen consisted of peripheral blood, obtained 28 days after the second AZD1222 dose. These receptors came from an adult who received the AZD1222 COVID-19 vaccine.

This rearrangement joins TRBV28 to TRBJ2-3; 8 nucleotides match TRBD1. This CDR3 contains 14 residues. Unmatched junction bases numbered 6, after V lost 7 bases and J lost 3 bases. Germline-derived CDR1 and CDR2 are MDHEN and SYDVKM. CDR3 loop: CASTGQGRTDTQYF. In DNA, the CDR3 is TGTGCCAGCACCGGACAGGGAAGAACAGATACGCAGTATTTT.

This chain joins TRBV4-2 and TRBJ1-2, with D maybe TRBD1 (6 bases). The CDR3 runs to 15 residues. Germline CDR1 is LGHNA and CDR2 is YNFKEQ. V was clipped by 1 base and J by 2 bases, with 11 bases between them. Here the CDR3 reads CASSQVGQGNYGYTF. The DNA for the CDR3 is TGTGCCAGCAGCCAAGTAGGCCAGGGGAACTATGGCTACACCTTC.

The rearrangement links TRBV28 to TRBJ1-1; D unclear. V was clipped by 5 bases and J by 3 bases, with 1 base between them. CDR1 and CDR2 from the germline V gene are MDHEN and SYDVKM. The CDR3 is made up of 10 amino acids. DNA for the CDR3: TGTGCCAGCAGTGACACTGAAGCTTTCTTT. Translation: CASSDTEAFF.

The rearrangement uses TRBV3-1 (or the pseudogene TRBV3-2) and TRBJ2-5, with 7 bases that match TRBD2. Germline lookup yields CDR1 LGHDT and CDR2 YNNKEL (reference sequence). Trimming removed 1 base from V and 10 bases from J; junction bases left unmatched: 6. The CDR3 has 13 amino acids. CDR3 nucleotide sequence: TGTGCCAGCAGCCAAGGGGGCGGGAGTATCCAGTACTTC. Its protein is CASSQGGGSIQYF.

The chain uses TRBV4-1 and TRBJ2-5; possible D gene TRBD1, 6 bases. In germline, CDR1 is MGHRA, CDR2 YSYEKL. V was clipped by 4 bases and J by 5 bases, with 17 bases between them. This CDR3 has 15 residues. Here the CDR3 reads CASSLRDTLWETQYF. CDR3 nucleotides: TGCGCCAGCAGCCTAAGGGACACTTTGTGGGAGACCCAGTACTTC.

This chain connects TRBV7-3 to TRBJ2-2, with D tentatively TRBD1 (6 bases). Germline V gives CDR1 SGHTA, CDR2 FQGTGA. V was shortened by 6 bases and J by 1 base, with 9 bases between the two germline ends. This CDR3 is 14 amino acids long. CDR3 region: CASSQQGNTGELFF. The CDR3 DNA follows: TGTGCCAGCAGTCAACAGGGGAACACCGGGGAGCTGTTTTTT.

This clone turned up a few times. The CDR3 here is CATKNRDRGSGEQFF. Written as DNA, the CDR3 is TGTGCCACCAAAAATAGGGACAGGGGATCGGGTGAGCAGTTCTTC. The V and J genes are TRBV2 and TRBJ2-1, with 10 bases aligning to TRBD1. CDR1 and CDR2 from the germline V gene are SNHLY and FYNNEI. V lost 10 bases and J lost 9; bases outside the gene matches: 15. There are 15 residues in the CDR3.

The chain links TRBV4-2 to TRBJ2-7; 13 bases match TRBD2. The V segment lost 4 bases and the J segment 2 bases; nucleotides outside the gene matches: 5. This CDR3 contains 16 residues. The germline CDR1 and CDR2 sequences are LGHNA and YNFKEQ. The CDR3 region is CASSPRTSGGTYEQYF. The CDR3 coding sequence is TGTGCCAGCAGCCCTAGGACTAGCGGGGGAACCTACGAGCAGTACTTC.

The chain has TRBV5-4 and TRBJ2-7; TRBD1 matches 11 bases. The V and J ends lost 4 bases and 2 bases, in that order; junction bases with no gene match: 5. Germline CDR1 SGHNT, CDR2 YYREEE (reference sequence). The CDR3 covers 15 residues. The DNA for the CDR3 is TGTGCCAGCAGCCCGGGACAGGGGGTCACCTACGAGCAGTACTTC. Its translation: CASSPGQGVTYEQYF.

This chain uses TRBV5-4 with TRBJ1-6; D perhaps matches TRBD1 (6 bases). This CDR3 has 14 amino acids. The germline V gene has CDR1 SGHNT and CDR2 YYREEE (reference sequence). The V end lost 7 bases, the J end lost 7 bases, and 15 bases lay between the germline ends. DNA for the CDR3: TGTGCCAGCGGGGGGGGGCGAGGAAATTCACCCCTCCACTTT. Its protein is CASGGGRGNSPLHF. Full variable domain (missing parts from reference TRBV5-4 and TRBJ1-6): ETGVTQSPTHLIKTRGQQVTLRCSSQSGHNTVSWYQQALGQGPQFIFQYYREEENGRGNFPPRFSGLQFPNYSSELNVNALELDDSALYLCASGGGRGNSPLHFGNGTRLTVT.